This passage covers 4 T cell receptor beta chains from one sample sequenced in a study of control samples from healthy donors and cancer patients. Using immunoSEQ multiplex PCR, the repertoire was profiled, and TCRdb retains in-frame clones only, with some absent. The table records 150,000 or so clones, roughly 94% of them present only once. The sample was blood. The receptors come from a man in his forties in good health.

V and J are TRBV6-2 or TRBV6-3 and TRBJ2-1, with TRBD2 identical over 7 bases. J lost 9 bases, V lost 4 bases, and 12 bases had no gene match. The germline CDR1 and CDR2 sequences are MNHEY and SVGEGT. The CDR3 spans 15 residues. CDR3 amino acids: CASSFRAGVGGEQFF. The CDR3 DNA reads TGTGCCAGCAGTTTCCGGGCGGGGGTAGGAGGTGAGCAGTTCTTC.

V and J are TRBV11-2 and TRBJ1-2; D is perhaps TRBD1 (5 bases). Germline CDR1 SGHAT, CDR2 FQNNGV. The length of the CDR3 is 15 residues. V was shortened by 5 bases and J by 5 bases, with 18 bases between the two germline ends. CDR3 in amino acids: CASSPSPSTVYGYTF. CDR3 sequence (DNA): TGTGCCAGCAGCCCTTCTCCTTCGACAGTTTATGGCTACACCTTC.

The chain links TRBV5-1 to TRBJ1-6; unclear D gene. There are 13 residues in the CDR3. Trimming left V 3 bases short and J 7 bases short, with 8 bases between. Germline V lookup: CDR1 SGHRS, CDR2 YFSETQ. CDR3 protein: CASSSLQNSPLHF. Written as DNA, the CDR3 is TGCGCCAGCAGCTCCCTACAGAATTCACCCCTCCACTTT.

J is TRBJ1-6 and V is TRBV10-3; D not resolved. There are 15 residues in the CDR3. V gave up 7 bases and J gave up 3 bases, with 13 bases separating them. Germline V CDR1 and CDR2: ENHRY, SYGVKD. CDR3 in amino acids: CAIKERIDYNSPLHF. CDR3 nucleotide sequence: TGTGCCATCAAAGAAAGAATTGACTATAATTCACCCCTCCACTTT.